These 4 T cell receptor beta chains share one sample of origin, sequenced in a study of blood T cell repertoires in COVID-19. The data were produced by immunoSEQ multiplex PCR, yet TCRdb's version contains in-frame clones alone and is incomplete. Of about 120,000 clones listed, about 85% are singletons. Sequenced input: peripheral blood. The receptors shown here come from a man older than 75 with active or convalescent COVID-19.

This clone occurred once. V is TRBV18 and J is TRBJ1-5; a weak D match, TRBD1 (6 bases). V was cut by 3 bases and J by 4 bases, with 10 bases left in between. This CDR3 has 14 amino acids. Germline CDR1 is KGHSH and CDR2 is LQKENI. The CDR3 here is CASSPVQGNQPQHF. CDR3 coding DNA: TGTGCCAGCTCACCCGTTCAGGGGAATCAGCCCCAGCATTTT. Based on the CDR3 plus reference TRBV18 and TRBJ1-5, the full variable domain is NAGVMQNPRHLVRRRGQEARLRCSPMKGHSHVYWYRQLPEEGLKFMVYLQKENIIDESGMPKERFSAEFPKEGPSILRIQQVVRGDSAAYFCASSPVQGNQPQHFGDGTRLSIL.

The CDR3 protein is CASSMSNQPQHF. In DNA form, the CDR3 reads TGTGCCAGTAGTATGAGTAATCAGCCCCAGCATTTT. This chain joins TRBV19 and TRBJ1-5; D is unclear. Trimming shortened V by 3 bases and J by 4 bases, and 4 bases separated the two germline ends. CDR3 length: 12 amino acids. Germline V lookup: CDR1 LNHDA, CDR2 SQIVND (reference sequence).

The CDR3 loop reads CASSLSTASSGNTIYF. The CDR3 region has the DNA TGTGCCAGCAGCTTGTCTACAGCCAGCTCTGGAAACACCATATATTTT. The chain employs TRBV5-6 and TRBJ1-3; D is undetermined. The germline CDR1 and CDR2 sequences are SGHDT and YYEEEE. The CDR3 sequence is 16 residues long. V shed 1 base and J shed 0 bases, with 11 bases lying between them.

With regard to this clone: Germline is not matched at one junction end, which may reflect a read error. This chain connects TRBV7-2 to TRBJ2-7; TRBD1 aligns across 7 bases. This CDR3 has 14 amino acids. Germline V gives CDR1 SGHTA, CDR2 FQGNSA. CDR3 in amino acids: CASSDPNTGAILNF. The DNA for the CDR3 is TGTGCCAGCAGCGACCCAAACACAGGGGCGATCCTTAACTTC.